This entry lists 12 T cell receptor beta chains sequenced from one sample in a study of T cells in Graves' hyperthyroidism and ophthalmopathy. From RNA transcripts, TCR beta CDR3 regions were amplified. A first-round RT-PCR of the TCR CDR3 used the HTBI primer set. TCRdb reprocessed the multiplex PCR reads via MiXCR and lists one record per CDR3 protein. The sample includes about 740,000 distinct CDR3 sequences, 13% to 15% of them seen just once. The sequenced sample was blood. The receptors shown here come from a woman between 18 and 29 years old with Graves' hyperthyroidism.

The table lists this clonotype with a few counts. J is TRBJ2-7 and V is TRBV7-9, with 13 bases lining up with TRBD2. Germline V lookup: CDR1 SEHNR, CDR2 FQNEAQ (reference sequence). V trimming: 8 bases; J trimming: 3 bases; junction bases outside the gene matches: 7. This CDR3 is 15 amino acids long. CDR3 in amino acids: CASGCRTSGSYEQYF. The DNA of the CDR3 is TGTGCCAGCGGCTGCCGGACTAGCGGGAGCTACGAGCAGTACTTC.

This clonotype was observed at least ten times. CDR3 sequence (DNA): TGTGCCAGCTCACGGGACAGCTATAATTCACCCCTCCACTTT. Protein sequence: CASSRDSYNSPLHF. This chain connects TRBV18 to TRBJ1-6, with 7 bases that match TRBD1. Germline V gives CDR1 KGHSH, CDR2 LQKENI. V dropped 4 bases and J dropped 3; count of bases not matched to a gene: 0. This CDR3 has 14 residues.

The genes are TRBV5-8 and TRBJ1-5; TRBD1 agrees at 9 bases. CDR3 length equals 17 residues. CDR1 is SGHTS and CDR2 is YDEGEE in the germline V gene. Unmatched junction bases numbered 14, after V lost 4 bases and J lost 6 bases. DNA for the CDR3: TGTGCCAGCAGCCGGAGGGCCGGGACAGGGTTAACTCAGCCCCAGCATTTT. Translated: CASSRRAGTGLTQPQHF.

This clonotype was seen at least ten times. The genes are TRBV7-8 and TRBJ2-1; tentative D call: TRBD2 (6 bases). The V gene's germline CDR1 is SGHVS and CDR2 FQNEAQ. V lost 7 bases to trimming and J lost 4 bases, with 20 bases between them. CDR3 length equals 16 residues. DNA of the CDR3: TGTGCCAGCACCCAGAGGGCGGGATGGGCTTACAATGAGCAGTTCTTC. This translates into CASTQRAGWAYNEQFF.

This clonotype has more than one count but fewer than ten. V usage is TRBV29-1 and J usage is TRBJ2-7; D may be TRBD1 (5 bases). V was pared by 8 bases and J by 1 base, with 18 bases between. Germline CDR1 and CDR2: SQVTM and ANQGSEA. The CDR3 spans 14 residues. The DNA of the CDR3 is TGCAGCACCACCAGACAGACCATATCCTACGAGCAGTACTTC. It translates to CSTTRQTISYEQYF.

This clonotype was detected ten times or more. This chain links TRBV2 with TRBJ1-1; TRBD1 might be the D (5 bases). Trimming stripped 6 bases from V and 9 bases from J, with 20 bases between. The length of the CDR3 is 14 residues. CDR1 SNHLY and CDR2 FYNNEI come from the germline V gene. The chain's CDR3 is CASSTLGQGKKAFF. DNA of the CDR3: TGTGCCAGCAGCACCCTAGGGCAGGGTAAAAAAGCTTTCTTT.

CDR3 sequence: CASSSLAGGPPETQYF. The DNA for the CDR3 is TGTGCCAGCAGCTCCTTAGCGGGAGGGCCCCCAGAGACCCAGTACTTC. J is TRBJ2-5 and V is TRBV6-1; the match to TRBD2 covers 11 bases. Germline trimming cut 6 bases from V and 4 bases from J; bases unmatched to any gene: 10. Germline V gene sequence: CDR1 MNHNS, CDR2 SASEGT. The length of the CDR3 is 16 residues.

The chain is built from TRBV24-1 and TRBJ2-3, with TRBD2 matching over 13 bases. Looked up from germline, CDR1 is KGHDR and CDR2 is SFDVKD. With 4 bases clipped from V and 7 bases from J, the junction kept 10 bases outside the gene matches. CDR3 length equals 17 residues. The CDR3 nucleotides are TGTGCCACCAGTGACCCAGGACTAGCGGGAGCAAGTTATACGCAGTATTTT. The encoded protein is CATSDPGLAGASYTQYF.

This clonotype showed up just a few times. J is TRBJ1-5 and V is TRBV28; 9 positions match TRBD1. This CDR3 has 14 amino acids. With 6 bases clipped from V and 6 bases from J, the junction kept 6 bases outside the gene matches. The germline V gene has CDR1 MDHEN and CDR2 SYDVKM. The CDR3 reads CASSETGGTQPQHF. The CDR3 coding sequence is TGTGCCAGCAGCGAAACAGGGGGCACTCAGCCCCAGCATTTT.

The sample holds many counts of this clonotype. The genes are TRBV7-9 and TRBJ2-7; D unresolved. The CDR3 totals 14 residues. Germline lookup yields CDR1 SEHNR and CDR2 FQNEAQ (reference sequence). Trimming shortened V by 5 bases and J by 3 bases, and 14 bases separated the two germline ends. Here the CDR3 reads CASSTSASVYEQYF. The CDR3 nucleotides are TGTGCCAGCAGCACGTCCGCCTCCGTCTACGAGCAGTACTTC. The full variable domain, rest sourced from reference TRBV7-9 and TRBJ2-7, is DTGVSQNPRHKITKRGQNVTFRCDPISEHNRLYWYRQTLGQGPEFLTYFQNEAQLEKSRLLSDRFSAERPKGSFSTLEIQRTEQGDSAMYLCASSTSASVYEQYFGPGTRLTVT.

This clonotype came up many times. This chain links TRBV30 with TRBJ1-1; no firm D call. Per the germline V gene, CDR1 is GTSNPN and CDR2 is SVGIG (reference sequence). Trimming took off 7 bases at V and 4 bases at J, with 13 bases between the two ends. The CDR3 runs to 12 residues. CDR3 DNA: TGTGCCTTTCGTGCAGTTGGCACTGAAGCTTTCTTT. This sequence encodes CAFRAVGTEAFF.

The chain links TRBV4-1 to TRBJ2-2; D call uncertain. The CDR3 spans 14 residues. V was shortened by 2 bases and J by 6 bases, with 10 bases between the two germline ends. Germline loops: CDR1 MGHRA, CDR2 YSYEKL. CDR3 sequence: CASSQHSVAGELFF. The CDR3 DNA sequence: TGCGCCAGCAGCCAACACTCCGTCGCCGGGGAGCTGTTTTTT.